Each of the 26 T cell receptor beta chains below was sequenced from the same sample in a study of CD8 T cells in ankylosing spondylitis. TCRdb passed the 5' RACE reads through MiXCR, listing each CDR3 protein once. Seen here are some 150,000 distinct CDR3 sequences, around 45% observed once, and the top ten hold roughly 15%. The sample comprised synovial fluid, either unsorted or a sorted T cell fraction (not recorded which). These receptors all come from a male donor with ankylosing spondylitis.

J is TRBJ2-7 and V is TRBV28, with D possibly matching TRBD2 (6 bases). The CDR3 consists of 17 residues. Deletions cut 3 bases from V and 4 bases from J, with 22 bases between. The germline V gene encodes CDR1 MDHEN and CDR2 SYDVKM. CDR3 in amino acids: CASSFRLRLGDGYEQYF. DNA for the CDR3: TGTGCCAGCAGTTTCCGCCTTAGACTAGGGGATGGATACGAGCAGTACTTC. The entire variable domain, with the rest obtained from reference TRBV28 and TRBJ2-7, is as follows: DVKVTQSSRYLVKRTGEKVFLECVQDMDHENMFWYRQDPGLGLRLIYFSYDVKMKEKGDIPEGYSVSREKKERFSLILESASTNQTSMYLCASSFRLRLGDGYEQYFGPGTRLTVT.

In this sample, this clonotype turned up many times. This chain connects TRBV23-1 to TRBJ2-1, with D uncertain. TRBV23-1 counts as an open reading frame of uncertain function. V gave up 4 bases and J gave up 0 bases, with 4 bases separating them. The CDR3 loop spans 13 amino acids. CDR3 sequence reads: CASSRVSYNEQFF. CDR3 in DNA: TGCGCCAGCAGTCGGGTCTCCTACAATGAGCAGTTCTTC.

The chain recombines TRBV19 with TRBJ2-1; tentatively, D is TRBD2 (6 bases). The CDR3 sequence is 15 residues long. Trimming removed 5 bases at V and 3 bases at J, with 14 bases between. The germline V gene encodes CDR1 LNHDA and CDR2 SQIVND (reference sequence). CDR3 nucleotides: TGTGCCAGTAGTTCCCGGGTGGGGGGCTACAATGAGCAGTTCTTC. Translation: CASSSRVGGYNEQFF.

V usage is TRBV6-2 or TRBV6-3 and J usage is TRBJ1-5; a weak D match, TRBD1 (6 bases). Germline-derived CDR1 and CDR2 are MNHEY and SVGEGT. The CDR3 is made up of 20 amino acids. Between the trimmed V and J ends, which lost 5 bases and 0 bases, there was a span of 26 bases. CDR3 DNA: TGTGCCAGCAGTAACGCGGGGACACTCGGGCACTGGGATAGCAATCAGCCCCAGCATTTT. It translates to CASSNAGTLGHWDSNQPQHF.

The J gene is TRBJ1-1, the V gene TRBV7-4, with D unclear. This CDR3 spans 14 amino acids. Per germline, CDR1 SGHVT and CDR2 SQSDAQ. Between the trimmed V and J ends, which lost 5 bases and 2 bases, there was a span of 12 bases. Here the CDR3 DNA reads TGTGCCAGCAGCGAAACCGGGAGAAACACTGAAGCTTTCTTT. This sequence encodes CASSETGRNTEAFF.

V and J are TRBV7-9 and TRBJ2-7; D might be TRBD1 (5 bases). In germline, CDR1 is SEHNR, CDR2 FQNEAQ (reference sequence). The CDR3 contains 14 residues. Trimming cost V 5 bases and J 4 bases, with 15 bases left between them. CDR3 DNA: TGTGCCAGCAGCCCAGCCGACAGAGTTTACGAGCAGTACTTC. Translating gives CASSPADRVYEQYF. Combining the CDR3 with reference TRBV7-9 and TRBJ2-7 gives the whole variable domain DTGVSQNPRHKITKRGQNVTFRCDPISEHNRLYWYRQTLGQGPEFLTYFQNEAQLEKSRLLSDRFSAERPKGSFSTLEIQRTEQGDSAMYLCASSPADRVYEQYFGPGTRLTVT.

The chain recombines TRBV7-9 with TRBJ2-1; D gene unclear. In germline, CDR1 is SEHNR, CDR2 FQNEAQ (reference sequence). The CDR3 is 15 residues long. Trimming pared 4 bases from V and 6 bases from J, leaving 16 bases between. Here the CDR3 reads CASSSGPSPVNEQFF. CDR3 bases: TGTGCCAGCAGCTCCGGCCCTTCTCCGGTCAATGAGCAGTTCTTC.

This clonotype was found many times. The chain recombines TRBV27 with TRBJ2-2; no definite D call. The germline V gene has CDR1 MNHEY and CDR2 SMNVEV (reference sequence). This CDR3 contains 12 residues. V lost 3 bases to trimming and J lost 3 bases, with 2 bases between them. This chain's CDR3 is CASSFHTGELFF. The CDR3 DNA is TGTGCCAGCAGTTTCCACACCGGGGAGCTGTTTTTT.

The chain recombines TRBV7-9 with TRBJ2-2; D may be TRBD1 or TRBD2 (5 bases each). Trimming removed 1 base from V and 1 base from J, with 10 bases in between. Germline loops: CDR1 SEHNR, CDR2 FQNEAQ (reference sequence). The CDR3 length is 16 residues. The CDR3 loop is CASSLDAGGNTGELFF. The CDR3 DNA follows: TGTGCCAGCAGCTTAGATGCTGGGGGGAACACCGGGGAGCTGTTTTTT.

This clonotype has a count of ten or more. The genes are TRBV2 and TRBJ2-3; TRBD2 agrees at 12 bases. Per the germline V gene, CDR1 is SNHLY and CDR2 is FYNNEI. The CDR3 has 16 residues. The V segment lost 6 bases and the J segment 2 bases; nucleotides outside the gene matches: 6. The CDR3 region has the DNA TGTGCCAGCAGGCCTGGACTAGCGGGACACACAGATACGCAGTATTTT. This translates into CASRPGLAGHTDTQYF.

This clonotype was recorded many times. J is TRBJ2-3 and V is TRBV12-3 or TRBV12-4; 8 nucleotides match TRBD2. The CDR3 has 11 amino acids. The trim removed 3 bases at V and 13 bases at J, leaving 3 bases unmatched. CDR3 protein: CASSFGTREYF. CDR3 nucleotides: TGTGCCAGCAGTTTCGGGACTAGAGAGTATTTT.

At least ten counts were recorded for this clonotype. The CDR3 DNA follows: TGTGCCAGCAGCTTAGGACTAGCGGGAGTTACAGATACGCAGTATTTT. Translating gives CASSLGLAGVTDTQYF. The chain carries TRBV7-3 and TRBJ2-3; 13 bases line up with TRBD2. Looked up from germline, CDR1 is SGHTA and CDR2 is FQGTGA. The CDR3 is made up of 16 amino acids. J was trimmed by 3 bases and V by 2 bases; bases with no gene match: 2.

The chain combines TRBV2 with TRBJ2-1; D not resolved. Germline lookup yields CDR1 SNHLY and CDR2 FYNNEI. CDR3 length equals 17 residues. Trimming stripped 6 bases from V and 2 bases from J, with 20 bases between. In DNA, the CDR3 is TGTGCCAGCAGCGAACGCTCCCCGGTCTCCGCCTACAATGAGCAGTTCTTC. Protein sequence: CASSERSPVSAYNEQFF.

The V call is TRBV29-1, the J call TRBJ1-5, with D unclear. Trimming left V 8 bases short and J 7 bases short, with 18 bases between. Germline values: CDR1 SQVTM, CDR2 ANQGSEA. CDR3 length: 13 residues. CDR3 sequence: CSTWEGIGQPQHF. CDR3 DNA: TGCAGCACGTGGGAGGGTATCGGCCAGCCCCAGCATTTT.

This sequence joins TRBV28 and TRBJ1-5, with 7 bases aligning to TRBD1. This CDR3 region has 13 residues. V shed 6 bases, J shed 5 bases, and the junction held 4 bases outside the gene matches. The germline gives CDR1 MDHEN, CDR2 SYDVKM. This CDR3 is CASRGQTYQPQHF. The CDR3 DNA reads TGTGCCAGCAGGGGACAGACCTATCAGCCCCAGCATTTT. The entire variable domain, with the rest obtained from reference TRBV28 and TRBJ1-5, is as follows: DVKVTQSSRYLVKRTGEKVFLECVQDMDHENMFWYRQDPGLGLRLIYFSYDVKMKEKGDIPEGYSVSREKKERFSLILESASTNQTSMYLCASRGQTYQPQHFGDGTRLSIL.

This sequence joins TRBV29-1 and TRBJ2-2; D gene unclear. Deletions cut 3 bases from V and 4 bases from J, with 9 bases between. Germline CDR1 is SQVTM and CDR2 is ANQGSEA. There are 13 residues in the CDR3. This CDR3 is CSVEAPSTGELFF. The DNA for the CDR3 is TGCAGCGTTGAGGCTCCTAGCACCGGGGAGCTGTTTTTT.

This clonotype has more than one count but fewer than ten. The chain's CDR3 is CASSHSGGPYNEQFF. The CDR3 DNA sequence: TGTGCCAGCAGCCATAGCGGGGGACCATACAATGAGCAGTTCTTC. The chain links TRBV13 to TRBJ2-1; 9 bases align to TRBD2. Germline CDR1 reads PRHDT; CDR2 reads FYEKMQ (reference sequence). J was trimmed by 4 bases and V by 5 bases; bases with no gene match: 6. This CDR3 contains 15 residues. The full variable domain, with the rest looked up from reference TRBV13 and TRBJ2-1, is AAGVIQSPRHLIKEKRETATLKCYPIPRHDTVYWYQQGPGQDPQFLISFYEKMQSDKGSIPDRFSAQQFSDYHSELNMSSLELGDSALYFCASSHSGGPYNEQFFGPGTRLTVL.

The chain combines TRBV10-3 with TRBJ1-2; D is possibly TRBD1 (6 bases). Germline V CDR1 and CDR2: ENHRY, SYGVKD. The CDR3 spans 15 residues. The V gene lost 3 bases and the J gene lost 2 bases, with 13 bases spanning the gap. In DNA form, the CDR3 reads TGTGCCATCAGTGACTTTTCAGGGGCCAACTATGGCTACACCTTC. Residues: CAISDFSGANYGYTF.

This clonotype was observed a few times. This chain connects TRBV10-3 to TRBJ1-1, with D unclear. Per germline, CDR1 ENHRY and CDR2 SYGVKD. This CDR3 contains 15 residues. Trimming removed 0 bases at V and 7 bases at J, with 15 bases between. CDR3 loop: CAISESRVARVEAFF. The CDR3 DNA reads TGTGCCATCAGTGAGTCTAGGGTCGCCCGGGTTGAAGCTTTCTTT.

This clonotype was seen a handful of times. This chain links TRBV28 with TRBJ1-5; D ambiguous. The V and J ends lost 4 bases and 4 bases respectively, with 8 bases between them. Germline V CDR1 and CDR2: MDHEN, SYDVKM. The CDR3 sequence is 13 residues long. The CDR3 reads CASSSDANQPQHF. CDR3 sequence (DNA): TGTGCCAGCAGTTCAGACGCAAATCAGCCCCAGCATTTT.

V usage is TRBV12-3 or TRBV12-4 and J usage is TRBJ2-1, with D unresolved. CDR3 size: 15 residues. V lost 5 bases to trimming and J lost 4 bases, with 15 bases between them. CDR3 DNA: TGTGCCAGCAGTCCCTACAGCATCCCATACAATGAGCAGTTCTTC. Translation: CASSPYSIPYNEQFF.

The chain uses TRBV28 and TRBJ2-7; D uncertain. The germline gives CDR1 MDHEN, CDR2 SYDVKM. The CDR3 totals 13 residues. Between the trimmed V and J ends, which lost 5 bases and 1 base, there was a span of 9 bases. The CDR3, as DNA: TGTGCCAGCAGTGTTAACGAGTCCTACGAGCAGTACTTC. It translates to CASSVNESYEQYF. Using reference TRBV28 and TRBJ2-7 for the parts outside the CDR3, the full variable domain is DVKVTQSSRYLVKRTGEKVFLECVQDMDHENMFWYRQDPGLGLRLIYFSYDVKMKEKGDIPEGYSVSREKKERFSLILESASTNQTSMYLCASSVNESYEQYFGPGTRLTVT.

The genes are TRBV14 and TRBJ2-1, with 7 nucleotides matching TRBD1. This CDR3 is built from 16 residues. Trimming removed 4 bases from V and 4 bases from J; junction bases left unmatched: 10. Germline CDR1 SGHDN, CDR2 FVKESK. The chain's CDR3 is CASSLHEGAYYNEQFF. The CDR3 DNA reads as TGTGCCAGCAGCCTCCATGAGGGGGCATATTACAATGAGCAGTTCTTC. Based on the CDR3 plus reference TRBV14 and TRBJ2-1, the full variable domain is EAGVTQFPSHSVIEKGQTVTLRCDPISGHDNLYWYRRVMGKEIKFLLHFVKESKQDESGMPNNRFLAERTGGTYSTLKVQPAELEDSGVYFCASSLHEGAYYNEQFFGPGTRLTVL.

The V gene is TRBV7-9, the J gene TRBJ1-2; TRBD1 agrees at 7 bases. Germline CDR1 SEHNR, CDR2 FQNEAQ (reference sequence). This CDR3 comprises 15 residues. Unmatched junction bases numbered 10, after V lost 4 bases and J lost 5 bases. The CDR3 sequence is CASSSGRQGPYGYTF. As DNA, the CDR3 is TGTGCCAGCAGCTCTGGACGACAGGGTCCGTATGGCTACACCTTC. The complete variable domain, with remaining parts taken from reference TRBV7-9 and TRBJ1-2, reads DTGVSQNPRHKITKRGQNVTFRCDPISEHNRLYWYRQTLGQGPEFLTYFQNEAQLEKSRLLSDRFSAERPKGSFSTLEIQRTEQGDSAMYLCASSSGRQGPYGYTFGSGTRLTVV.

Only a few counts were recorded for this clonotype. The chain is built from TRBV20-1 and TRBJ1-6, with 7 bases identical to TRBD1. Germline V CDR1 and CDR2: DFQATT, SNEGSKA (reference sequence). With 6 bases clipped from V and 7 bases from J, the junction kept 9 bases outside the gene matches. The CDR3 has 14 residues. CDR3 nucleotides: TGCAGTGCCAATGACAGGGAGGACAATTCACCCCTCCACTTT. Protein product: CSANDREDNSPLHF.

The chain carries TRBV18 and TRBJ2-3, with D possibly being TRBD1 (6 bases). V lost 2 bases and J lost 2, with 14 bases in between. The CDR3 totals 16 residues. Germline V gene lookup returns CDR1 KGHSH and CDR2 LQKENI. The CDR3 DNA reads TGTGCCAGCTCACCAAGGATAGGGGGAGCCACAGATACGCAGTATTTT. This translates into CASSPRIGGATDTQYF.